This TCR beta chain was sequenced for a study of cytomegalovirus exposure and HLA in healthy donors. General study results and limits: Being indistinguishable, some V segments were excluded, TRBV6-2 and TRBV6-3 among them. Links to common viral pathogens appeared, in a later analysis, for several of the most significant clusters.

CDR1 is SNHLY, CDR2 FYNNEI, per germline. V dropped 7 bases and J dropped 5 bases, with 5 bases sitting between them. There are 10 residues in the CDR3. PCR was performed using 60 Vbeta and 13 Jbeta primers. Measured with immunoSEQ multiplex PCR; TCRdb has only the in-frame clones, and not every one. The sample yields over 140,000 clones, around 80% seen once. In regard to this clone: Its target is not known.

The sequence was obtained from a man aged 30 to 45 in good health and CMV-seropositive. The chain uses TRBV2 and TRBJ1-1; no reliable D call. The material sequenced was PBMCs. This chain's CDR3 is CASTLTEAFF. In DNA, the CDR3 is TGTGCCAGCACTTTGACTGAAGCTTTCTTT.